The sequence of this TCR beta chain was determined in a study of cytomegalovirus exposure and HLA in healthy donors. Study observations and caveats: Clonal expansion was found to be greater in HLA-associated TCR beta chains than in equally common others in a later analysis.

Trimming cost V 4 bases and J 2 bases; bases outside gene matches: 6. CDR1 MNHNS and CDR2 SASEGT come from the germline V gene. The CDR3 loop spans 16 amino acids. In the PCR, 60 Vbeta and 13 Jbeta primers were used. Sequencing used immunoSEQ multiplex PCR; TCRdb keeps in-frame clones, though not all of them. The data contain 150,000 to 200,000 clones, 75% to 85% of them singletons. Concerning this clone itself: Its antigen is unidentified.

The sample was PBMCs. The chain links TRBV6-1 to TRBJ2-3; TRBD2 aligns across 10 bases. The source is a woman in her fifties or sixties in good health and CMV-seronegative. For the CDR3, the DNA is TGTGCCAGCAGTGGTGCTAGCGGGAGCCCCACAGATACGCAGTATTTT. Translating it yields CASSGASGSPTDTQYF.